This T cell receptor (beta chain) was recovered during a study of blood T cell repertoires in COVID-19. Data came from immunoSEQ multiplex PCR; TCRdb stores just in-frame clones and leaves some out. The sample includes nearly 95,000 clones, about 77% of them seen just once. CDR1 MNHEY and CDR2 SVGAGI come from the germline V gene. V dropped 8 bases and J dropped 0 bases, with 11 bases sitting between them. The CDR3 length is 15 residues. Sequencing input: peripheral blood. The gene calls are TRBV6-5 and TRBJ2-6; maybe TRBD1 (5 bases). The clonotype was recovered from a human donor in a cohort sampled during active COVID-19. CDR3 nucleotide sequence: TGTGCCAGCTTAGGGGCGAGCTCTGGGGCCAACGTCCTGACTTTC. Amino acids: CASLGASSGANVLTF.